The 32 T cell receptor beta chains below were found in one sample sequenced in a study of regulatory T cells in long-lasting Graves disease. The time point is: persistent/refractory GD, antithyroid drugs over 5 years with positive TRAb. Preparation of the TCR library used RNA extracted from PBMCs. CDR3-region Arm-PCR and iRepertoire HTBI primers produced the TCR beta libraries. TCRdb called the multiplex PCR reads again in MiXCR, with one record for every CDR3 protein. The sample holds some 450,000 distinct CDR3 sequences, less than 25% seen once. The material was peripheral blood mononuclear cells (PBMCs), obtained when the disease was refractory, from a patient treated with antithyroid drugs. These receptors all come from a female donor with Graves disease.

This clonotype has a handful of counts. The chain is built from TRBV5-6 and TRBJ2-2; possibly TRBD1 or TRBD2 for D (7 bases each). Germline CDR1 and CDR2: SGHDT and YYEEEE. The CDR3 contains 16 residues. V dropped 4 bases and J dropped 7 bases, with 20 bases sitting between them. The CDR3, as DNA: TGTGCCAGCAGCAAGGACGCGACAGGGAGGGACGGGGAGCTGTTTTTT. It specifies CASSKDATGRDGELFF.

This clonotype was counted only a few times. CDR3 nucleotides: TGTGCCAGCAGCTACGCTTCAGATACGCAGTATTTT. This encodes CASSYASDTQYF. The chain links TRBV11-1 to TRBJ2-3; D ambiguous. The CDR3 sequence is 12 residues long. Per germline, CDR1 SGHAT and CDR2 FQDESV (reference sequence). V gave up 4 bases and J gave up 4 bases, with 6 bases separating them.

This clonotype was counted many times. The rearrangement uses TRBV2 and TRBJ2-5; D gene ambiguous. The CDR3 contains 14 residues. V was cut by 1 base and J by 5 bases, with 11 bases left in between. The germline CDR1 and CDR2 sequences are SNHLY and FYNNEI. The CDR3 sequence: CASSEGGNRETQYF. Here the CDR3 DNA reads TGTGCCAGCAGTGAAGGGGGTAACCGGGAGACCCAGTACTTC.

CDR3 loop: CASSQVTGSGANVLTF. In DNA form, the CDR3 reads TGTGCCAGCAGCCAAGTGACAGGATCTGGGGCCAACGTCCTGACTTTC. V and J are TRBV3-1 and TRBJ2-6; a weak D match, TRBD1 (6 bases). There are 16 residues in the CDR3. Trimming took 1 base from V and 1 from J, leaving 8 bases between them. Germline values: CDR1 LGHDT, CDR2 YNNKEL (reference sequence).

This clonotype was detected only a few times. The junction and the germline gene differ at one end; a read error may be behind it. This chain uses TRBV5-5 with TRBJ2-7, with 9 nucleotides matching TRBD1. Germline CDR1 and CDR2: SGHKS and YYEKEE (reference sequence). CDR3 length: 14 residues. CDR3 sequence: CASTLADRGYEQYF. The DNA for the CDR3 is TGTGCCAGCACCTTGGCCGACAGGGGGTACGAGCAGTACTTC.

The chain recombines TRBV11-2 with TRBJ2-5; D not resolved. The germline CDR1 and CDR2 sequences are SGHAT and FQNNGV. There are 15 residues in the CDR3. The V gene lost 0 bases and the J gene lost 4 bases, with 12 bases spanning the gap. The CDR3 DNA follows: TGTGCCAGCAGCTTAGATTTGGCCCCTTCAGAGACCCAGTACTTC. Its translation is CASSLDLAPSETQYF.

For this clonotype: At one of its ends the junction is not consistent with the germline gene, which may arise from a read error. The chain couples TRBV28 to TRBJ1-6, with D tentatively TRBD1 (6 bases). Germline lookup yields CDR1 MDHEN and CDR2 SYDVKM. This CDR3 is built from 14 residues. In DNA, the CDR3 is TGCGCCAGCCTCTCCAGTAGGGGGGGATCACCCCTCCACTTT. Translated: CASLSSRGGSPLHF. The variable domain in full, with the rest retrieved from reference TRBV28 and TRBJ1-6, is DVKVTQSSRYLVKRTGEKVFLECVQDMDHENMFWYRQDPGLGLRLIYFSYDVKMKEKGDIPEGYSVSREKKERFSLILESASTNQTSMYLCASLSSRGGSPLHFGNGTRLTVT.

In its sample, this clonotype was seen many times. For the CDR3, the DNA is TGTGCCAGCAGCTTAGACCCGGGGGCGGGCTATGGCTACACCTTC. This encodes CASSLDPGAGYGYTF. The chain combines TRBV13 with TRBJ1-2, with a weak D call TRBD1 (6 bases). The CDR3 is 15 residues long. V lost 1 base, J lost 4 bases, and 13 bases lay in between. Germline CDR1 is PRHDT and CDR2 is FYEKMQ (reference sequence).

This chain connects TRBV15 to TRBJ2-7; no clear D. Deletions cut 3 bases from V and 5 bases from J, with 11 bases between. Germline loops: CDR1 LNHNV, CDR2 YYDKDF (reference sequence). The CDR3 length is 13 residues. The CDR3 is CATSRVLWDEQYF. The DNA for the CDR3 is TGTGCCACCAGCAGGGTCCTCTGGGACGAGCAGTACTTC.

The chain joins TRBV12-5 to TRBJ2-1, with D tentatively TRBD1 (6 bases). Trimming took off 2 bases at V and 5 bases at J, with 19 bases between the two ends. This CDR3 comprises 17 residues. From germline, CDR1 is LGHNT and CDR2 FRNRAP. CDR3 amino acids: CASGLTVTGILDNEQFF. CDR3 coding DNA: TGTGCTAGTGGTTTGACGGTAACAGGGATTCTAGACAATGAGCAGTTCTTC.

The chain combines TRBV7-3 with TRBJ2-2; tentative D call: TRBD1 (5 bases). The CDR3 spans 15 residues. Germline CDR1 is SGHTA and CDR2 is FQGTGA. The germline V and J ends were trimmed by 1 base and 6 bases, with 12 bases remaining between them. For the CDR3, the DNA is TGTGCCAGCAGCTTAAGGGGCGAGACTTCCGGGGAGCTGTTTTTT. It codes for CASSLRGETSGELFF.

This clonotype was seen a handful of times. A much larger clone differs from this one at a single base, so this may be a read error. The CDR3 ends on some other residue instead of the conserved phenylalanine or tryptophan, so this is likely a read error. The CDR3 loop reads CASSEGQETQYL. CDR3 DNA: TGTGCCAGCAGCGAAGGACAAGAGACCCAGTACCTC. The chain couples TRBV2 to TRBJ2-5; unclear D gene. CDR3 length: 12 residues. Germline V CDR1 and CDR2: SNHLY, FYNNEI.

Concerning this clonotype: A read error may be the cause here, since a much bigger clone is one base away. The chain is built from TRBV28 and TRBJ1-5, with D unclear. The CDR3 runs to 15 residues. CDR1 is MDHEN and CDR2 is SYDVKM in the germline V gene. CDR3 sequence (DNA): TGTGCCAGCAGCCCAGCGATTTATAGCAATCAGCCCCAGCGTTTT. This encodes CASSPAIYSNQPQRF.

This chain links TRBV15 with TRBJ2-3; TRBD2 aligns across 11 bases. Germline V lookup: CDR1 LNHNV, CDR2 YYDKDF (reference sequence). The trim removed 0 bases at V and 3 bases at J, leaving 8 bases unmatched. The CDR3 is 18 amino acids. The CDR3 loop is CATSRDNGLAGGTDTQYF. CDR3 nucleotides: TGTGCCACCAGCAGAGATAACGGGCTAGCGGGAGGAACAGATACGCAGTATTTT.

The rearrangement uses TRBV6-2 or TRBV6-3 and TRBJ1-1, with D unclear. The V and J ends lost 2 bases and 10 bases respectively, with 8 bases between them. CDR1 is MNHEY and CDR2 is SVGEGT in the germline V gene. The CDR3 is made up of 11 amino acids. CDR3 amino acids: CASSYAFTAFF. CDR3 nucleotides: TGTGCCAGCAGTTACGCGTTTACAGCTTTCTTT.

V usage is TRBV20-1 and J usage is TRBJ1-5; 7 bases are a match to TRBD1. Germline V gene sequence: CDR1 DFQATT, CDR2 SNEGSKA (reference sequence). There are 14 residues in the CDR3. V shed 6 bases, J shed 2 bases, and the junction held 7 bases outside the gene matches. The CDR3 DNA is TGCAGTGCCAAGACAGGGAGCGGCAATCAGCCCCAGCATTTT. This codes for CSAKTGSGNQPQHF.

This clonotype was counted ten times or more. The chain is built from TRBV5-6 and TRBJ1-1; no clear D gene. CDR1 is SGHDT, CDR2 YYEEEE, per germline. V was cut by 4 bases and J by 4 bases, with 23 bases left in between. The CDR3 runs to 17 residues. This CDR3 is CASSPPVSRSTATEAFF. The CDR3 DNA reads TGTGCCAGCAGCCCCCCCGTATCGCGGTCCACGGCCACTGAAGCTTTCTTT.

This clonotype was seen a handful of times. The chain employs TRBV14 and TRBJ1-1; D gene uncertain. The CDR3 contains 13 residues. V dropped 0 bases and J dropped 5 bases, with 7 bases sitting between them. The germline gives CDR1 SGHDN, CDR2 FVKESK. The CDR3 spells CASSQELETEAFF. CDR3 coding DNA: TGTGCCAGCAGCCAAGAGCTGGAGACTGAAGCTTTCTTT.

This clonotype was detected only a few times. The chain uses TRBV20-1 and TRBJ1-2; 11 positions match TRBD1. Trimming removed 2 bases from V and 3 bases from J; junction bases left unmatched: 11. The CDR3 is 17 residues long. Per germline, CDR1 DFQATT and CDR2 SNEGSKA (reference sequence). CDR3 nucleotides: TGCAGTGCTAGATTCCGGGACAGGGGGGTCCGGGACTATGGCTACACCTTC. It codes for CSARFRDRGVRDYGYTF.

This clonotype has more than one count but fewer than ten. The chain employs TRBV12-3 or TRBV12-4 and TRBJ2-2; D ambiguous. The CDR3 is made up of 14 amino acids. V was trimmed by 6 bases and J by 3 bases, leaving 11 bases between them. The chain's CDR3 is CASSQTWYTGELFF. Here the CDR3 DNA reads TGTGCCAGCAGCCAGACGTGGTACACCGGGGAGCTGTTTTTT.

This clonotype occurred many times. The chain employs TRBV12-3 or TRBV12-4 and TRBJ2-7; D perhaps matches TRBD1 (6 bases). V gave up 5 bases and J gave up 4 bases, with 9 bases separating them. This CDR3 is built from 12 residues. The CDR3 nucleotides read TGTGCCAGCAGTACGGACAGTTACGAGCAGTACTTC. It yields the protein CASSTDSYEQYF.

This clonotype was recorded many times. The gene calls are TRBV6-1 and TRBJ2-7; D gene uncertain. CDR1 is MNHNS and CDR2 is SASEGT in the germline V gene. V was clipped by 5 bases and J by 4 bases, with 6 bases between them. This CDR3 region has 11 residues. CDR3 in amino acids: CASSHKYEQYF. CDR3 DNA sequence: TGTGCCAGCAGTCACAAGTACGAGCAGTACTTC.

J is TRBJ2-2 and V is TRBV12-3 or TRBV12-4, with 9 nucleotides matching TRBD2. CDR3 length: 13 amino acids. V shed 6 bases and J 7 bases; nucleotides not matched to a gene: 3. DNA for the CDR3: TGTGCCAGCAGGACTAGCGGATTCGGGGAGCTGTTTTTT. Protein sequence: CASRTSGFGELFF.

This chain joins TRBV9 and TRBJ2-5; D is possibly TRBD2 (5 bases). This CDR3 region has 12 residues. Germline assignment: CDR1 SGDLS and CDR2 YYNGEE. V was clipped by 3 bases and J by 7 bases, with 10 bases between them. The CDR3 is CASSGSAGTQYF. As DNA, the CDR3 is TGTGCCAGCAGCGGATCCGCGGGGACCCAGTACTTC.

The sample holds a few counts of this clonotype. CDR3 loop: CSVEGSYRTSEQETQYF. The CDR3 DNA follows: TGCAGCGTTGAAGGCTCATATAGGACTTCGGAGCAAGAGACCCAGTACTTC. This chain joins TRBV29-1 and TRBJ2-5; weak D call: TRBD2 (5 bases). The germline V gene has CDR1 SQVTM and CDR2 ANQGSEA. Deletions cut 1 base from V and 2 bases from J, with 20 bases between. The CDR3 is 17 residues long. The full variable domain, in which reference TRBV29-1 and TRBJ2-5 provide the parts outside the CDR3, is SAVISQKPSRDICQRGTSLTIQCQVDSQVTMMFWYRQQPGQSLTLIATANQGSEATYESGFVIDKFPISRPNLTFSTLTVSNMSPEDSSIYLCSVEGSYRTSEQETQYFGPGTRLLVL.

This CDR3 reads CSAIGLANTGELFF. The CDR3, as DNA: TGCAGCGCCATCGGGCTAGCGAACACCGGGGAGCTGTTTTTT. The chain employs TRBV29-1 and TRBJ2-2; no firm D call. With 7 bases removed from V and 0 bases from J, the gap between germline ends came to 12 bases. CDR1 and CDR2 from the germline V gene are SQVTM and ANQGSEA. The CDR3 extends over 14 amino acids.

This clonotype was found many times. The chain employs TRBV12-3 or TRBV12-4 and TRBJ2-4, with D uncertain. Trimming took 6 bases from V and 9 from J, leaving 12 bases between them. The CDR3 sequence is 12 residues long. The CDR3: CASSPQGSIQYF. The CDR3 coding sequence is TGTGCCAGCAGCCCCCAAGGATCCATTCAGTACTTC.

V and J are TRBV20-1 and TRBJ2-5, with TRBD1 matching 7 bases. The trim removed 0 bases at V and 5 bases at J, leaving 15 bases unmatched. The CDR3 contains 17 residues. Germline V gives CDR1 DFQATT, CDR2 SNEGSKA (reference sequence). In DNA form, the CDR3 reads TGCAGTGCTAGAGATTTTCCCCGGACAGGTCCGAAGGAGACCCAGTACTTC. Encoded protein: CSARDFPRTGPKETQYF.

The table lists this clonotype with a few counts. The chain links TRBV6-6 to TRBJ1-5; no firm D call. Germline values: CDR1 MNHNY, CDR2 SVGAGI (reference sequence). The CDR3 is 12 amino acids. V was clipped by 0 bases and J by 6 bases, with 3 bases between them. The CDR3 spells CASSYSVQPQHF. The CDR3 coding sequence is TGTGCCAGCAGTTACTCGGTTCAGCCCCAGCATTTT.

Turning to this clonotype: A much larger clone lies one base from this, so it may be a read error. The gene calls are TRBV2 and TRBJ1-4, with 9 bases that match TRBD1. Losses at the gene ends were 8 bases for V and 5 bases for J; bases not matched to a gene: 0. Germline lookup yields CDR1 SNHLY and CDR2 FYNNEI. The CDR3 has 12 residues. In nucleotides, the CDR3 is TGTGCCAGCGGGACAGGGAATGAAAAACTGTTTTTT. Residues: CASGTGNEKLFF.

This clonotype was seen repeatedly, ten times or more. CDR3 nucleotides: TGTGCCAGCAGCCAAGTAAGAGGGAGAGAGCAGTACTTC. Its translation is CASSQVRGREQYF. The chain is built from TRBV3-1 and TRBJ2-7, with a possible D match to TRBD2 (5 bases). CDR1 is LGHDT, CDR2 YNNKEL, per germline (reference sequence). V gave up 1 base and J gave up 7 bases, with 11 bases separating them. This CDR3 spans 13 amino acids.

Notes on this clonotype: A much more abundant neighbour one base away suggests this may be a read error. Written as DNA, the CDR3 is TGTGCCAGCAGTGTACGCGGGAGGCTCTCCTACGAGCAGTACTTC. Its translation: CASSVRGRLSYEQYF. V usage is TRBV27 and J usage is TRBJ2-7, with 8 positions matching TRBD2. This CDR3 is 15 amino acids long. The germline V gene has CDR1 MNHEY and CDR2 SMNVEV (reference sequence). Trimming took 5 bases from V and 0 from J; bases not matched to a gene: 6.